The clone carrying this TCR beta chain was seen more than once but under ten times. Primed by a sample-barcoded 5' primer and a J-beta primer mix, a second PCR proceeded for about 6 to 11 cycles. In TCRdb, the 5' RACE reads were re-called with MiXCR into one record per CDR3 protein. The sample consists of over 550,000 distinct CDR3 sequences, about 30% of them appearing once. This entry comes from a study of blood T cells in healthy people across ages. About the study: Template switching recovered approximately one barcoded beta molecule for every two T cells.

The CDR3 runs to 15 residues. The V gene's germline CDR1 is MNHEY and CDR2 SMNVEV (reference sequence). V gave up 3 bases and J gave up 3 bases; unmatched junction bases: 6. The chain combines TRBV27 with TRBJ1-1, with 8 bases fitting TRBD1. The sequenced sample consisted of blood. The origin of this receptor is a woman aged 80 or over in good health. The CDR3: CASSFQQGDYTEAFF. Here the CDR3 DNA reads TGTGCCAGCAGTTTCCAACAGGGGGACTACACTGAAGCTTTCTTT.